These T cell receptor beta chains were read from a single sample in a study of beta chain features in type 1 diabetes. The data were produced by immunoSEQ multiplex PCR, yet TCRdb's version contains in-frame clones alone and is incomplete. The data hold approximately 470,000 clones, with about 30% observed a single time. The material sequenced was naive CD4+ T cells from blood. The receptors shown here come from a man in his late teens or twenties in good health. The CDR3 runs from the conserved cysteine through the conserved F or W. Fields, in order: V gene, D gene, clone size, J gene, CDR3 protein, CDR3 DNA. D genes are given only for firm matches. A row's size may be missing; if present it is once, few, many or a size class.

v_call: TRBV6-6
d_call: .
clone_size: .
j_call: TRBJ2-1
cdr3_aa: CASSYSIARATQFF
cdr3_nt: TGTGCCAGCAGTTACAGCATAGCAAGGGCCACGCAGTTCTTC

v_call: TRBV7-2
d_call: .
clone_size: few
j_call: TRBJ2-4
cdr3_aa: CASSLGQRDIQYF
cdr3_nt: TGTGCCAGCAGCTTAGGACAGAGGGACATTCAGTACTTC

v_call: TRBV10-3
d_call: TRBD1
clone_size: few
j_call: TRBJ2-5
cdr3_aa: CAISHDREETQYF
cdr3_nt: TGTGCCATCAGTCATGACAGGGAAGAGACCCAGTACTTC

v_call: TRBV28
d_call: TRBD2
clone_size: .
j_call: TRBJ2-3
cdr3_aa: CAHAAGGSTDTQYF
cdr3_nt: TGTGCCCACGCCGCGGGAGGGAGCACAGATACGCAGTATTTT

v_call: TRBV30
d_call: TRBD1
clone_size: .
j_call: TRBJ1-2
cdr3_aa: CAWQDRALNYGYTF
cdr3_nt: TGTGCCTGGCAAGACAGGGCCCTCAACTATGGCTACACCTTC

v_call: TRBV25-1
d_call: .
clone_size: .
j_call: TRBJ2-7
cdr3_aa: CASSLLGGSEQYF
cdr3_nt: TGTGCCAGCAGTCTCCTTGGGGGGAGCGAGCAGTACTTC

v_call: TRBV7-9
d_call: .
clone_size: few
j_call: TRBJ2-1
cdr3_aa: CASSLPTDEQFF
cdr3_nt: TGTGCCAGCAGCTTACCAACCGATGAGCAGTTCTTC

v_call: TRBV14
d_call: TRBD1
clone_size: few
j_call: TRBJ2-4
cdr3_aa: CASSQDPGTVQYF
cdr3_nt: TGTGCCAGCAGCCAAGATCCAGGGACAGTTCAGTACTTC

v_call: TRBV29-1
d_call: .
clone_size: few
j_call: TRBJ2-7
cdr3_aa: CSVVSPPAYEQYF
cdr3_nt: TGCAGCGTTGTATCCCCCCCAGCCTACGAGCAGTACTTC

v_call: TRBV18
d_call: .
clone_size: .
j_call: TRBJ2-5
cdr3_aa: CASSPQTVMLETQYF
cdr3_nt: TGTGCCAGCTCACCACAGACTGTCATGTTAGAGACCCAGTACTTC

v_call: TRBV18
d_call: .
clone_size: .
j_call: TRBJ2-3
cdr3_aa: CASSPGNPTDTQYF
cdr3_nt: TGTGCCAGCTCACCGGGGAACCCCACAGATACGCAGTATTTT

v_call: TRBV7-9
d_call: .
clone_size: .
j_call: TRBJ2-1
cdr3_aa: CASSYRDRNEQFF
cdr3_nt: TGTGCCAGCAGCTATCGGGACCGCAATGAGCAGTTCTTC

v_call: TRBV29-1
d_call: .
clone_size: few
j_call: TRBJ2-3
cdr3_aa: CSANSDGGRTQYF
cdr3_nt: TGCAGCGCCAATTCCGACGGGGGTCGTACGCAGTATTTT

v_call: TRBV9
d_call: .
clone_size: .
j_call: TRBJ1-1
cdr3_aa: CASSVAPGNTEAFF
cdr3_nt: TGTGCCAGCAGCGTCGCCCCCGGAAACACTGAAGCTTTCTTT